The TCR beta chain described here comes from a study of post-analysis software for immune sequencing data. Regarding the study as a whole: In patients, about 5 TRBV segments were more frequent than in controls, with TRBV5-6, TRBV5-1 and TRBV20-1 among them.

As regards this clonotype: The target antigen is unknown.

Sequencing libraries made from TCR beta cDNA carried unique molecular identifiers. TCRdb re-called the PCR reads with MiXCR, one entry per CDR3 protein. The sample comprises fewer than 850,000 distinct CDR3 sequences, around 45% of which are singletons, and roughly 4.4% rests with the top ten. The CDR3 has 15 amino acids. Trimming at V came to 4 bases and at J to 5 bases, leaving 11 bases not matched to a gene. Germline CDR1 and CDR2: SEHNR and FQNEAQ (reference sequence). The source is a girl aged 10 to 17 with multiple sclerosis. The J gene is TRBJ2-7, the V gene TRBV7-9, with 7 bases identical to TRBD1. Specimen: blood. The CDR3 sequence is CASSSRDRKIHEQYF. Here the CDR3 DNA reads TGTGCCAGCAGCTCCCGGGACAGAAAAATCCACGAGCAGTACTTC.